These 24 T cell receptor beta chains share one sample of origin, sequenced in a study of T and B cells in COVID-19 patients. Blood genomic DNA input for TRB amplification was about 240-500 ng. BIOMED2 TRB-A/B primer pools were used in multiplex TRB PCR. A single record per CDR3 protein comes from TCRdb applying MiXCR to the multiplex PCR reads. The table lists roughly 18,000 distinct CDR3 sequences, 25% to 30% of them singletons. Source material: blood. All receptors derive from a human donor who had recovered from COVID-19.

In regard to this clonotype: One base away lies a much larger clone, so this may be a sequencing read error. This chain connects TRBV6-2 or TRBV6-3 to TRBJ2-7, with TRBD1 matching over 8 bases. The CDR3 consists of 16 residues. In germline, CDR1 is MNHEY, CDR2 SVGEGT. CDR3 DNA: TGTACCAGCAGTTCCCCCGACGGACAGGGCTTCTACGAGCAGTACTTC. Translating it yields CTSSSPDGQGFYEQYF.

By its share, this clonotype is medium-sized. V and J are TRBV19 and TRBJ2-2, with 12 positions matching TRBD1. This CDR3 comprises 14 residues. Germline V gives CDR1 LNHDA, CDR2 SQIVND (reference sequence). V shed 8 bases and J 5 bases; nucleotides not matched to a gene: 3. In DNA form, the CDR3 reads TGTGCCAGTGGGGACAGGGGGCGTACCGGGGAGCTGTTTTTT. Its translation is CASGDRGRTGELFF.

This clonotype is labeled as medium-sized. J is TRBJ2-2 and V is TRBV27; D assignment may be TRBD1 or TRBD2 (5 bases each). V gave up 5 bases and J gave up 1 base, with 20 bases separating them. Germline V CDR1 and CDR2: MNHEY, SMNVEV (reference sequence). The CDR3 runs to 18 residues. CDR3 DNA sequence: TGTGCCAGCAGTACGTACGTCGAACCGGGACGGAACACCGGGGAGCTGTTTTTT. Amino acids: CASSTYVEPGRNTGELFF.

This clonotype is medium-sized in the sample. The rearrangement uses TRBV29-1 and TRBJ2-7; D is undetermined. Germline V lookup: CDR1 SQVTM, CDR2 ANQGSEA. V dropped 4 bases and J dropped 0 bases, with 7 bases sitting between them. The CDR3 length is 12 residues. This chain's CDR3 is CSVVRPSYEQYF. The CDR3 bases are TGCAGCGTTGTAAGACCCTCCTACGAGCAGTACTTC.

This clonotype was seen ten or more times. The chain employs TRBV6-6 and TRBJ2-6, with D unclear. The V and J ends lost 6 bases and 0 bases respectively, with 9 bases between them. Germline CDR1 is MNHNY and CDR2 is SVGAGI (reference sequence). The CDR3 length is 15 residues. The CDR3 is CASRGTDSGANVLTF. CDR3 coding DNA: TGTGCCAGCAGGGGTACAGACTCTGGGGCCAACGTCCTGACTTTC.

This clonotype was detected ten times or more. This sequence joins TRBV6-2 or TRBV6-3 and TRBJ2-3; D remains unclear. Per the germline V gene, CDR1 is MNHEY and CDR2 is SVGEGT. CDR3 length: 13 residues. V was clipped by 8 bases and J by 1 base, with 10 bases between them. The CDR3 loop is CASVRDGTDTQYF. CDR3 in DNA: TGTGCCAGCGTCCGCGACGGCACAGATACGCAGTATTTT.

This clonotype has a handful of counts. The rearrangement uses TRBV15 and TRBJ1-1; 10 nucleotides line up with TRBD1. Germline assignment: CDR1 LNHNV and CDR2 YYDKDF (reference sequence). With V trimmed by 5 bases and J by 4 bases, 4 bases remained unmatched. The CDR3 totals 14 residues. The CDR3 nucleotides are TGTGCCACCAGCGGGACAGGGGTCAGCACTGAAGCTTTCTTT. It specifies CATSGTGVSTEAFF. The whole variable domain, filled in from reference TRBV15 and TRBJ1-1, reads DAMVIQNPRYQVTQFGKPVTLSCSQTLNHNVMYWYQQKSSQAPKLLFHYYDKDFNNEADTPDNFQSRRPNTSFCFLDIRSPGLGDTAMYLCATSGTGVSTEAFFGQGTRLTVV.

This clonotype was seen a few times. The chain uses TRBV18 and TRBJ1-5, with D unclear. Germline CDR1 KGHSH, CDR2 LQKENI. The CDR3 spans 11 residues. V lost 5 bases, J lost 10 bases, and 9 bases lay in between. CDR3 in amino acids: CASSADGPQHF. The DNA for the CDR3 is TGTGCCAGCTCAGCAGACGGCCCCCAGCATTTT.

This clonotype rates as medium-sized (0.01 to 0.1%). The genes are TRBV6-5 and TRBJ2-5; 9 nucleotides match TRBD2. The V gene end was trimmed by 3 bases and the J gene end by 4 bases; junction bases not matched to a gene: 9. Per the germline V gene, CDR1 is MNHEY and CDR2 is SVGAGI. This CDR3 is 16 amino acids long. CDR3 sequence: CASSYVAGGLGETQYF. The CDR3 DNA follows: TGTGCCAGCAGTTATGTGGCGGGGGGGCTCGGAGAGACCCAGTACTTC.

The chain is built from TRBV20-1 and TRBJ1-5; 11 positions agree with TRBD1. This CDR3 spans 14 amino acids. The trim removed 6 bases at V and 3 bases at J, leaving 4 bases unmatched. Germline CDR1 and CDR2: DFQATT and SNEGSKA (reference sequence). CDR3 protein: CSAWTGGINQPQHF. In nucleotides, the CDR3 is TGCAGTGCGTGGACAGGGGGCATCAATCAGCCCCAGCATTTT.

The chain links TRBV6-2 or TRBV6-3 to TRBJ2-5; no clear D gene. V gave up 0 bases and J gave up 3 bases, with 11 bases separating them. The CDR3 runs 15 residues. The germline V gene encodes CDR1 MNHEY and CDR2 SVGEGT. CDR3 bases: TGTGCCAGCAGTTACTCGAGTACTGGAGAAGAGACCCAGTACTTC. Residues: CASSYSSTGEETQYF.

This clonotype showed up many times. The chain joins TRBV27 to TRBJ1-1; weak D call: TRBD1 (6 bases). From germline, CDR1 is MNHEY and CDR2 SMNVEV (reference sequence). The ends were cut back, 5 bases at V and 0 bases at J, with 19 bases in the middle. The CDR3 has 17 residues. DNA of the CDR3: TGTGCCAGCAGTAAAAGACAGGCGAATGATTTGAACACTGAAGCTTTCTTT. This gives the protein CASSKRQANDLNTEAFF.

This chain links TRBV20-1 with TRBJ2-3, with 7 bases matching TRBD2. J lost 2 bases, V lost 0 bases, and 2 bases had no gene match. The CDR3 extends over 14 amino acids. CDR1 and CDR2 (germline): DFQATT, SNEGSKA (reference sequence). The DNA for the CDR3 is TGCAGTGCTAGAGAGCGGGGGTACACAGATACGCAGTATTTT. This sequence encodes CSARERGYTDTQYF.

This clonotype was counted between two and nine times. The CDR3 DNA reads as TGTGCCAGCAACGGGATGGGGGGCCCACAAAAACTGTTTTTT. Its translation: CASNGMGGPQKLFF. The chain carries TRBV11-2 and TRBJ1-4, with D maybe TRBD1 (6 bases). Germline CDR1 reads SGHAT; CDR2 reads FQNNGV. The CDR3 contains 14 residues. The germline V and J ends were trimmed by 7 bases and 9 bases, with 18 bases remaining between them.

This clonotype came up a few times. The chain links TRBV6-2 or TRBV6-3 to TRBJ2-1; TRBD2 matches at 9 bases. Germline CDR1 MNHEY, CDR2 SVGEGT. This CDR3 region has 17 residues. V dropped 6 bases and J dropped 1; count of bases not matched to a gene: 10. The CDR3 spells CASRPSSGGLSYNEQFF. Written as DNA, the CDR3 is TGTGCCAGCAGACCATCCAGCGGGGGGCTTTCCTACAATGAGCAGTTCTTC.

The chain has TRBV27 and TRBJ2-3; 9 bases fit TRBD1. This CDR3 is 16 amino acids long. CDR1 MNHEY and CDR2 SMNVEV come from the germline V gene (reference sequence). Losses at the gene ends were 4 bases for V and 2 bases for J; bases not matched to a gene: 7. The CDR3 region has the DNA TGTGCCAGCAGTTCAACCGGGACAGGGCACACAGATACGCAGTATTTT. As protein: CASSSTGTGHTDTQYF.

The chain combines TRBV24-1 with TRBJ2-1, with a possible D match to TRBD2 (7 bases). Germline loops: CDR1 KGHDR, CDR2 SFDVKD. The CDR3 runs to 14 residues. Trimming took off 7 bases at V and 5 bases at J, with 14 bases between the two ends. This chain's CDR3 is CATSPGGPDNEQFF. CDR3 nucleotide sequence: TGTGCCACCAGCCCCGGGGGGCCGGACAATGAGCAGTTCTTC.

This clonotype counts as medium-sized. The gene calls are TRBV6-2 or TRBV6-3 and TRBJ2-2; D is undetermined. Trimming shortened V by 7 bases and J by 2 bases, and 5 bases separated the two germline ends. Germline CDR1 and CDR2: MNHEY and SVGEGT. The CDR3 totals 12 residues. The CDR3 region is CASTDNTGELFF. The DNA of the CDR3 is TGTGCCAGCACCGATAACACCGGGGAGCTGTTTTTT.

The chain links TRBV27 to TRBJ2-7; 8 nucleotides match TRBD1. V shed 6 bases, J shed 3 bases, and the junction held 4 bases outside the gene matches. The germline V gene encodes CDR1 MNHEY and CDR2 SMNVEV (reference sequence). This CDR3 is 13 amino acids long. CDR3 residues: CASSRGQGYEQYF. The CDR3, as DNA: TGTGCCAGCAGCCGCGGACAGGGCTACGAGCAGTACTTC.

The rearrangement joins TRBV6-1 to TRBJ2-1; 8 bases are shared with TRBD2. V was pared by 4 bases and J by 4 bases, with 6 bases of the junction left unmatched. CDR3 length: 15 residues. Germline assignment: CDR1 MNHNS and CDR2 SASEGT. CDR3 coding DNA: TGTGCCAGCAGTGGGGTCGGGGGGGGATACAATGAGCAGTTCTTC. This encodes CASSGVGGGYNEQFF.

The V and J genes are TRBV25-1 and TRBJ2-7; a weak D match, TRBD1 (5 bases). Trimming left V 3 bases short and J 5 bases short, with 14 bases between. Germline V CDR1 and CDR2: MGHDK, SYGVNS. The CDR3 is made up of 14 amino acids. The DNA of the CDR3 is TGTGCCAGCAGTGACCGCCAGGGTCTGGACGAGCAGTACTTC. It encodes CASSDRQGLDEQYF.

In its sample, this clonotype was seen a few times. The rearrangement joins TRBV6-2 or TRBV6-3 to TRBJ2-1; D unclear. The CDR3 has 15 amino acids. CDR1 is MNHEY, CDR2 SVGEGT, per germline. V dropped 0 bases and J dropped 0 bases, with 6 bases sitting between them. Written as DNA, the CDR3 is TGTGCCAGCAGTTACTCGATAAGCTCCTACAATGAGCAGTTCTTC. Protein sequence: CASSYSISSYNEQFF.

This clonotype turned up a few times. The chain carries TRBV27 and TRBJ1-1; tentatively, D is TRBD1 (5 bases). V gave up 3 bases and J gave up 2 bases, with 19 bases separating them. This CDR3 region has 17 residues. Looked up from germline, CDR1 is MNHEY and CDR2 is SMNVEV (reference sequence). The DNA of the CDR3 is TGTGCCAGCAGTTTCCTTGTGGGGGGGACCTTCAACACTGAAGCTTTCTTT. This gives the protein CASSFLVGGTFNTEAFF.

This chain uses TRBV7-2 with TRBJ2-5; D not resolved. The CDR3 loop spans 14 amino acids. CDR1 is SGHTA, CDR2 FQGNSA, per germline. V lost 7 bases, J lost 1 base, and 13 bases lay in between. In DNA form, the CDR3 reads TGTGCCAGCACCCCTTCCGCAGCCCAAGAGACCCAGTACTTC. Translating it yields CASTPSAAQETQYF.